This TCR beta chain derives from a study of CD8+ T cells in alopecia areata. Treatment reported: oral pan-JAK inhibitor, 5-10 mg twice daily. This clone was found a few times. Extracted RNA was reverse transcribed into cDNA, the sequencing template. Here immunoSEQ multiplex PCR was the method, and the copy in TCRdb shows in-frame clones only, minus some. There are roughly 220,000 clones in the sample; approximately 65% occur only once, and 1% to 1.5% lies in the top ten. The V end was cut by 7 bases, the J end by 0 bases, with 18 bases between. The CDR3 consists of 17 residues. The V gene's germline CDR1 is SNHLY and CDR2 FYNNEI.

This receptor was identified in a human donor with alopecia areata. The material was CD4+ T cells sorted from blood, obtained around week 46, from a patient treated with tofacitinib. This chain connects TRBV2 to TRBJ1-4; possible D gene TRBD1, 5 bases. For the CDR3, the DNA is TGTGCCAGCACCTTTGGGGGAGCCCCAGCAACTAATGAAAAACTGTTTTTT. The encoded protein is CASTFGGAPATNEKLFF.